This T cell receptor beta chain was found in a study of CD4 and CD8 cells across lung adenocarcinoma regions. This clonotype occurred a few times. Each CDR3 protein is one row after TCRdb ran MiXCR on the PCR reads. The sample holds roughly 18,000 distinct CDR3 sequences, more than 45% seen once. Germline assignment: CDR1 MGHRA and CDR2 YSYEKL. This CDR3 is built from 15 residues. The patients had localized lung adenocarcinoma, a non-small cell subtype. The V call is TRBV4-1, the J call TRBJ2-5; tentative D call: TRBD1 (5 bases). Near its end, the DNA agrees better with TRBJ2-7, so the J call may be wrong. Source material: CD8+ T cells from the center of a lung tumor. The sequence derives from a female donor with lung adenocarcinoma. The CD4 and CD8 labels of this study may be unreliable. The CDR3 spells CASSLSHQGYYEQYF. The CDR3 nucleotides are TGCGCCAGCAGCCTCTCACACCAGGGTTACTACGAGCAGTACTTC.